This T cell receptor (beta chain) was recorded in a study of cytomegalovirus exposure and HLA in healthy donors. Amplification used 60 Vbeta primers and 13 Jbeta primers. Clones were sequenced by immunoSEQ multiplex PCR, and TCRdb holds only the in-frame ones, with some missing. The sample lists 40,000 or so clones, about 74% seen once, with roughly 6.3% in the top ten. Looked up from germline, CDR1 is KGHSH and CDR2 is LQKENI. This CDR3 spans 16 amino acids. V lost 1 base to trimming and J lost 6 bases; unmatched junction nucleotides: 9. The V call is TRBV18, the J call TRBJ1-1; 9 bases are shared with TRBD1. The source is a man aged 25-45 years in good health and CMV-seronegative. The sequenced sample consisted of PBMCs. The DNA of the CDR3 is TGTGCCAGCTCACCACAGACAGGGGGGTTGAGCGCTGAAGCTTTCTTT. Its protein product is CASSPQTGGLSAEAFF.